A selection of T cell receptor beta chains follows, all from one sample in a study of cytomegalovirus exposure and HLA in healthy donors. Method: immunoSEQ multiplex PCR; TCRdb's copy keeps in-frame clones and lacks some. Altogether more than 150,000 clones are present, 75% to 90% being singletons, with the ten largest covering roughly 0.73%. Sequenced: PBMCs. These receptor sequences come from a woman aged 18-29 years in good health and CMV-seronegative. The CDR3 runs from the conserved cysteine through the conserved F or W.

>15|TRBV5-8
CASSLEGQLRGGYTF
>13|TRBV7-2
CASSPVRSGELFF
>16|TRBV29-1
CSVGASDRNLDYGYTF
>13|TRBV7-9
CASSPKGSYEQYF
>14|TRBV27
CASSFIRAANIQYF
>17|TRBV14
CASSQKGAGSPTGELFF
>14|TRBV6-6
CASMSLQAYNEQFF
>17|TRBV11-3
CASSFGDRGMGTDTQYF
>15|TRBV5-1
CASSLGGQGQETQYF
>13|TRBV6-4
CASSDEGARGYPF
>16|TRBV2
CASSDPRAGRDEKLFF
>16|TRBV4-1
CASSQDLAGASYEQYF
>14|TRBV19
CASSRVNTGNTIYF
>15|TRBV28
CASSRSGRASNEQFF
>15|TRBV6-5
CASSYSPTGVDGYTF
>19|TRBV18
CASSTDGQGAFSGANVLTF
>13|TRBV19
CASSTGLANEQFF
>15|TRBV27
CASSPAPSGQETQYF
>17|TRBV5-1
CASSLNVPGDISYEQYF
>15|TRBV5-6
CASSSLYRQGAWAFF
>14|TRBV7-6
CASSLDRTGYEQYF
>18|TRBV5-1
CASSRGLAGVSSTDTQYF